These 15 T cell receptor beta chains were sequenced from one sample in a study of naive and memory T cell subsets. Two oligonucleotides, mixed equimolar, formed the beta constant-region primer covering TRBC1 and TRBC2. Nested alpha and beta constant-region primers with the SP2 primer drove four PCR rounds on ligated cDNA. TCRdb re-derived calls from the UMI-ligation and nested PCR reads in MiXCR, one entry per CDR3 protein. The sample comprises some 110,000 distinct CDR3 sequences, roughly 15% of which are singletons, and 2.8% rests with the top ten. These receptors are not linked to any known antigen. Regarding the study as a whole: Naive repertoires, especially CD8, held a few larger clonotypes, possibly memory cells re-expressing CD45RA.

The sample consisted of naive CD8+ T cells from blood. All receptors come from a human donor in good health.

The V and J genes are TRBV2 and TRBJ1-5; D is unclear. CDR1 SNHLY and CDR2 FYNNEI come from the germline V gene. V lost 0 bases, J lost 1 base, and 13 bases lay in between. This CDR3 has 17 amino acids. The CDR3 DNA is TGTGCCAGCAGTGAAGCTCGAGGGTGGATAAGCAATCAGCCCCAGCATTTT. Translated: CASSEARGWISNQPQHF. Based on the CDR3 plus reference TRBV2 and TRBJ1-5, the full variable domain is EPEVTQTPSHQVTQMGQEVILRCVPISNHLYFYWYRQILGQKVEFLVSFYNNEISEKSEIFDDQFSVERPDGSNFTLKIRSTKLEDSAMYFCASSEARGWISNQPQHFGDGTRLSIL.

The sample holds a few counts of this clonotype. The chain carries TRBV7-3 and TRBJ2-1; unclear D gene. V was trimmed by 4 bases and J by 8 bases, leaving 6 bases between them. Germline lookup yields CDR1 SGHTA and CDR2 FQGTGA. The CDR3 runs 11 residues. The DNA for the CDR3 is TGTGCCAGCAGCTCTGGAGATGAGCAGTTCTTC. Residues: CASSSGDEQFF.

This clonotype was detected only a few times. J is TRBJ1-1 and V is TRBV7-9; D is unresolved. V was pared by 4 bases and J by 0 bases, with 9 bases between. The CDR3 covers 14 residues. Germline lookup yields CDR1 SEHNR and CDR2 FQNEAQ (reference sequence). This chain's CDR3 is CASSSLEMNTEAFF. The CDR3 coding sequence is TGTGCCAGCAGCTCCTTAGAGATGAACACTGAAGCTTTCTTT. Using reference TRBV7-9 and TRBJ1-1 for the parts outside the CDR3, the full variable domain is DTGVSQNPRHKITKRGQNVTFRCDPISEHNRLYWYRQTLGQGPEFLTYFQNEAQLEKSRLLSDRFSAERPKGSFSTLEIQRTEQGDSAMYLCASSSLEMNTEAFFGQGTRLTVV.

The V call is TRBV25-1, the J call TRBJ1-1; 8 bases agree with TRBD1. This CDR3 region has 13 residues. Trimming at V came to 5 bases and at J to 6 bases, leaving 5 bases not matched to a gene. Germline V gene sequence: CDR1 MGHDK, CDR2 SYGVNS. Here the CDR3 DNA reads TGTGCCAGCAGTCTGACAGGGGCCGCTGAAGCTTTCTTT. It specifies CASSLTGAAEAFF.

The rearrangement uses TRBV5-5 and TRBJ2-7; TRBD1 is a possible D gene (6 bases). The V end lost 6 bases, the J end lost 3 bases, and 16 bases lay between the germline ends. Per germline, CDR1 SGHKS and CDR2 YYEKEE (reference sequence). The CDR3 extends over 14 amino acids. CDR3 DNA sequence: TGTGCCAGCACCAACAGGGAATCAATCTACGAGCAGTACTTC. Amino acids: CASTNRESIYEQYF.

The chain is built from TRBV12-3 or TRBV12-4 and TRBJ2-3, with 12 nucleotides matching TRBD2. This CDR3 spans 15 amino acids. J gave up 6 bases and V 6 bases, and 7 bases lay outside the gene matches. As DNA, the CDR3 is TGTGCCAGCAGCCTACTAGCGGGGGGTCTTGATACGCAGTATTTT. Translation gives CASSLLAGGLDTQYF.

This clonotype was observed a handful of times. The chain joins TRBV30 to TRBJ1-1, with TRBD1 matching over 7 bases. CDR1 and CDR2 (germline): GTSNPN, SVGIG (reference sequence). J gave up 8 bases and V 0 bases, and 3 bases lay outside the gene matches. This CDR3 comprises 12 residues. CDR3 nucleotide sequence: TGTGCCTGGAGTGTAGTGGGACAGGAAGCTTTCTTT. The encoded protein is CAWSVVGQEAFF.

This clonotype was seen at least ten times. This chain connects TRBV19 to TRBJ2-3; 9 nucleotides line up with TRBD2. Trimming removed 7 bases from V and 1 base from J; junction bases left unmatched: 3. CDR1 and CDR2 from the germline V gene are LNHDA and SQIVND (reference sequence). This CDR3 is 14 amino acids long. This chain's CDR3 is CASMVAGGTDTQYF. The CDR3 coding sequence is TGTGCCAGTATGGTAGCGGGAGGCACAGATACGCAGTATTTT.

This clonotype was detected only a few times. This sequence joins TRBV6-1 and TRBJ1-1; D gene ambiguous. Trimming cost V 6 bases and J 0 bases, with 20 bases left between them. Germline lookup yields CDR1 MNHNS and CDR2 SASEGT. The CDR3 is made up of 17 amino acids. CDR3 nucleotides: TGTGCCAGCAGGCCCTACACCGACGGAATTATGAACACTGAAGCTTTCTTT. This encodes CASRPYTDGIMNTEAFF.

The V call is TRBV11-1, the J call TRBJ2-3; a weak D match, TRBD2 (6 bases). Germline CDR1 SGHAT, CDR2 FQDESV (reference sequence). V gave up 4 bases and J gave up 4 bases, with 18 bases separating them. The CDR3 covers 16 residues. CDR3 DNA: TGTGCCAGCAGCTCCTTTTCTCCGGGAGTGGCAGATACGCAGTATTTT. It codes for CASSSFSPGVADTQYF.

J is TRBJ1-3 and V is TRBV12-3 or TRBV12-4, with TRBD1 identical over 7 bases. The length of the CDR3 is 14 residues. V shed 6 bases, J shed 5 bases, and the junction held 7 bases outside the gene matches. The CDR3 DNA reads as TGTGCCAGCAGCGAGACAGGGTTCAGAAACACCATATATTTT. It translates to CASSETGFRNTIYF.

This clonotype was seen only a few times. The rearrangement links TRBV20-1 to TRBJ2-5; the match to TRBD2 covers 7 bases. Germline V lookup: CDR1 DFQATT, CDR2 SNEGSKA (reference sequence). The CDR3 runs 12 residues. V dropped 6 bases and J dropped 5; count of bases not matched to a gene: 6. The CDR3 region has the DNA TGCAGTGCCATCCTAGCGGATGAGACCCAGTACTTC. Its translation: CSAILADETQYF.

The genes are TRBV25-1 and TRBJ1-2; D perhaps matches TRBD1 (6 bases). V lost 8 bases and J 8 bases, leaving 15 bases between the germline ends. The CDR3 sequence is 12 residues long. CDR1 is MGHDK and CDR2 is SYGVNS in the germline V gene. The CDR3 region has the DNA TGTGCCAGCCTGGGGGCCCACCCGGGCTACACCTTC. Protein sequence: CASLGAHPGYTF.

The chain has TRBV20-1 and TRBJ1-1, with D unclear. The CDR3 runs to 12 residues. Trimming cost V 6 bases and J 0 bases, with 8 bases left between them. Per the germline V gene, CDR1 is DFQATT and CDR2 is SNEGSKA (reference sequence). As DNA, the CDR3 is TGCAGTGCCCCTGCAGTGAACACTGAAGCTTTCTTT. Protein sequence: CSAPAVNTEAFF.

At least ten counts were recorded for this clonotype. V and J are TRBV24-1 and TRBJ2-1, with TRBD2 identical over 10 bases. The CDR3 spans 14 residues. Germline assignment: CDR1 KGHDR and CDR2 SFDVKD. The ends lost 8 bases at V and 0 bases at J; junction bases unmatched: 0. Written as DNA, the CDR3 is TGTGCCACCACTAGCGGGGGCTCCTACAATGAGCAGTTCTTC. Protein sequence: CATTSGGSYNEQFF.